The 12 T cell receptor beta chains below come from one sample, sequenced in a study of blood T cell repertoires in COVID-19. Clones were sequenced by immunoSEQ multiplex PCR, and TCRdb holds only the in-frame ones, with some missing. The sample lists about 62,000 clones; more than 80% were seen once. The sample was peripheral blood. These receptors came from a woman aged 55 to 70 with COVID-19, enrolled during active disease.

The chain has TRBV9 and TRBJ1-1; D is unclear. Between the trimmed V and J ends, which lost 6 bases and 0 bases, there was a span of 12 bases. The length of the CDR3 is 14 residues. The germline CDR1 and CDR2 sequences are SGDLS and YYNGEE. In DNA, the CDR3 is TGTGCCAGCACTTTGGACTCGATGAACACTGAAGCTTTCTTT. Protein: CASTLDSMNTEAFF.

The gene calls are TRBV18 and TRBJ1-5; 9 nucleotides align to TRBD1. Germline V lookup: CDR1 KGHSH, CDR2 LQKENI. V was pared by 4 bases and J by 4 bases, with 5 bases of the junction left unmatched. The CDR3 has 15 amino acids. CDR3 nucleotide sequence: TGTGCCAGCTCACGCTCGGGACAGGGAAATCAGCCCCAGCATTTT. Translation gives CASSRSGQGNQPQHF.

The CDR3 is CASSLAVRIQETQYF. The CDR3 DNA is TGTGCCAGCAGCTTAGCGGTGCGGATCCAAGAGACCCAGTACTTC. The gene calls are TRBV7-8 and TRBJ2-5; no clear D. The CDR3 consists of 15 residues. Germline loops: CDR1 SGHVS, CDR2 FQNEAQ. Trimming removed 0 bases at V and 1 base at J, with 9 bases between.

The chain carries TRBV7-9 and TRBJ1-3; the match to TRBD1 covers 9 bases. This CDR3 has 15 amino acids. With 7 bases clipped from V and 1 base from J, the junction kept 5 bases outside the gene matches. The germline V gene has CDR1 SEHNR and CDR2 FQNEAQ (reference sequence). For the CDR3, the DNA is TGTGCCAGCATCCCCGGACAGGGGTCTGGAAACACCATATATTTT. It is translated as CASIPGQGSGNTIYF.

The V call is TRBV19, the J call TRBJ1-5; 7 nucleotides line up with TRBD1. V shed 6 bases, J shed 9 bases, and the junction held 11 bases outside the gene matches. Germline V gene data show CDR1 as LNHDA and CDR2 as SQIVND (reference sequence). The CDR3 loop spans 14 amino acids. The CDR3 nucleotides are TGTGCCAGTAGAACACAGGGGAGCGGAACGCCCCAGCATTTT. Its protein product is CASRTQGSGTPQHF.

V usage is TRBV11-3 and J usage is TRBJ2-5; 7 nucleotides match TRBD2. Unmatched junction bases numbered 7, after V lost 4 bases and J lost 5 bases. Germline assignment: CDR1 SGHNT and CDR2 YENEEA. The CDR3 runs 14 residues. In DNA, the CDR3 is TGTGCCAGCAGCTACCGACTAGCCGGGGAGACCCAGTACTTC. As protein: CASSYRLAGETQYF.

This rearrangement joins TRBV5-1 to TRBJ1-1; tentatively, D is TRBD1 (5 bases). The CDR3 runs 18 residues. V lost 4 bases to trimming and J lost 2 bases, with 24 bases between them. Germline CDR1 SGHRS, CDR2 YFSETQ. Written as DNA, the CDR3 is TGCGCCAGCAGCAGATACTCGGGTGGAGGGGACGGAAACACTGAAGCTTTCTTT. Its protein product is CASSRYSGGGDGNTEAFF. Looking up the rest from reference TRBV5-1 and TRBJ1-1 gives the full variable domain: KAGVTQTPRYLIKTRGQQVTLSCSPISGHRSVSWYQQTPGQGLQFLFEYFSETQRNKGNFPGRFSGRQFSNSRSEMNVSTLELGDSALYLCASSRYSGGGDGNTEAFFGQGTRLTVV.

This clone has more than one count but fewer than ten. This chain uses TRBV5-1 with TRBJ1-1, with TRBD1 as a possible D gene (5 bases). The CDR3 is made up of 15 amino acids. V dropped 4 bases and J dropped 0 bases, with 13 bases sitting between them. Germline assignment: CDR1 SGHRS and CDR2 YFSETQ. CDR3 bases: TGCGCCAGCAGCCCCGGGGGACGGTTGAACACTGAAGCTTTCTTT. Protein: CASSPGGRLNTEAFF.

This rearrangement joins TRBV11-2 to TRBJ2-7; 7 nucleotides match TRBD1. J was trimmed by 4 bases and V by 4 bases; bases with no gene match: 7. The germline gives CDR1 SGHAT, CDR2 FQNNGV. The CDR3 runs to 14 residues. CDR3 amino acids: CASSSRGPGYEQYF. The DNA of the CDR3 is TGTGCCAGCAGCTCGAGGGGGCCGGGTTACGAGCAGTACTTC.

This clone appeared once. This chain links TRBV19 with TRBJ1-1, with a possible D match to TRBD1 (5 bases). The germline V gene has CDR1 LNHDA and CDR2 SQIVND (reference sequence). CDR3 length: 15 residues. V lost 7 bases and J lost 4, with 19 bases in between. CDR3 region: CASTRVGGGVTEAFF. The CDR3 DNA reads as TGTGCCAGTACCCGTGTCGGGGGAGGGGTCACTGAAGCTTTCTTT.

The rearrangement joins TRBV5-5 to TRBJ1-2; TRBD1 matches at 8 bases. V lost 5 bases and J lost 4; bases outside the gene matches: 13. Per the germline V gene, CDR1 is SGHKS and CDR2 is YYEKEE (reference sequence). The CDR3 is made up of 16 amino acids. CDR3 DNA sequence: TGTGCCAGCAGTCTCGGCCGAGACAGGGGAATCTATGGCTACACCTTC. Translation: CASSLGRDRGIYGYTF.

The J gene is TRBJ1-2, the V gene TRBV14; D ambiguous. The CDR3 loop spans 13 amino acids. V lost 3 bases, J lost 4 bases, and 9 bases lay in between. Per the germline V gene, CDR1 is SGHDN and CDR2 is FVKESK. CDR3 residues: CASSQGRIYGYTF. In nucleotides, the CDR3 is TGTGCCAGCAGCCAGGGCAGGATCTATGGCTACACCTTC.